This T cell receptor beta chain was captured by sequencing in a study of blood T cells in healthy people across ages. Next came a second PCR, run for about 7 to 12 cycles, which used a sample-barcoded 5' primer along with a J-beta primer mix. Each sample yielded at least 2.5 million CDR3-containing paired-end reads. TCRdb redid the calling of the 5' RACE reads with MiXCR, one entry per CDR3 protein. The sample includes 1.8 million or so distinct CDR3 sequences, around 40% of them seen just once. The germline V and J ends were trimmed by 5 bases and 2 bases, with 10 bases remaining between them. There are 13 residues in the CDR3. For this clonotype: Its antigen is still unknown. Just one base apart from a much larger clone, this may be a read error.

Overall study results and limits: Donor CMV infection status was unknown, possibly confounding age-related changes in expanded clonotypes.

The chain combines TRBV12-3 or TRBV12-4 with TRBJ2-7; D is possibly TRBD1 (6 bases). This clonotype was sampled from a human donor in good health. Sequencing used blood. CDR3 DNA sequence: TGTGCCAGCAGTCGGGACATGACCTACGAGCAGTACTTC. This encodes CASSRDMTYEQYF.